This T cell receptor beta chain comes out of a study of T-cell memory formation after mild COVID-19. Study conclusions and caveats: Prior to infection, memory already included some responding clones, suggesting cross-reactive memory joined. Unconfirmed was the SARS-CoV-2 specificity of second-wave clones that peaked on day 37.

Germline CDR1 and CDR2: LGHNA and YSLEER. J was trimmed by 6 bases and V by 5 bases; bases with no gene match: 9. This CDR3 spans 15 amino acids. This clonotype has only a few counts. Its antigen remains unknown. TCRalpha and TCRbeta libraries used 5'RACE with constant-segment primers and UMIs. One entry per CDR3 protein results from TCRdb running MiXCR on the 5' RACE reads. The sample has some 300,000 distinct CDR3 sequences, roughly 21% seen once. Sequencing input: PBMCs or a T cell subset sorted from them (not recorded which). The sequence was obtained from a young man who had mild COVID-19 (a few samples of this study predate the infection). Cell type and time point are not known. The chain combines TRBV4-3 with TRBJ2-3; 9 nucleotides match TRBD2. CDR3 residues: CASSDAGGIMDTQYF. The CDR3 bases are TGCGCCAGCAGCGACGCGGGGGGGATTATGGATACGCAGTATTTT.